A selection of T cell receptor beta chains follows, all from one sample in a study of cytomegalovirus exposure and HLA in healthy donors. Data came from immunoSEQ multiplex PCR; TCRdb stores just in-frame clones and leaves some out. The sample has about 130,000 clones, around 73% seen once; the top ten hold approximately 10%. The sequenced sample was PBMCs. The origin of the receptors is a man aged 25 to 45 in good health and CMV-seropositive. Both conserved end residues are part of each CDR3. The D gene is left open where the match is weak. Rows give clone size only sometimes, using once, few, many, or a class for an expanded clone.

TRBJ2-3 - 18 TRBV4-3 - CASSQALSGTSSTDTQYF TGCGCCAGCAGCCAAGCATTATCAGGCACTTCAAGCACAGATACGCAGTATTTT
TRBJ2-7 - 14 TRBV12-5 - CASGLVASSYEQYF TGTGCTAGTGGTTTGGTGGCCTCCTCCTACGAGCAGTACTTC
TRBJ2-1 TRBD1 15 TRBV28 once CASSHDRGDRDEQFF TGTGCCAGCAGTCATGACAGGGGGGACCGAGATGAGCAGTTCTTC
TRBJ2-1 TRBD2 14 TRBV4-3 - CASAVGEGLYEQFF TGCGCCAGTGCCGTGGGGGAGGGCCTCTATGAGCAGTTCTTC
TRBJ1-1 - 13 TRBV11-2 few CASSSREQQLAFF TGTGCCAGCAGCTCCCGGGAGCAGCAGCTGGCTTTCTTT
TRBJ2-3 TRBD2 17 TRBV18 - CASSPRRAGGRGDTQYF TGTGCCAGCTCACCGCGCCGAGCGGGAGGTCGTGGAGATACGCAGTATTTT
TRBJ1-2 - 11 TRBV28 - CASSSVYGYTF TGTGCCAGCAGTTCCGTATATGGCTACACCTTC
TRBJ2-1 TRBD1 16 TRBV9 - CASSVAGQGRGDEQFF TGTGCCAGCAGCGTAGCGGGACAGGGGCGAGGGGATGAGCAGTTCTTC
TRBJ2-1 - 13 TRBV28 - CASSLGLYNEQFF TGTGCCAGCAGTTTAGGGCTATACAATGAGCAGTTCTTC
TRBJ2-7 TRBD1 15 TRBV9 - CASSARTGPTYEQYF TGTGCCAGCAGCGCCCGGACAGGACCTACCTACGAGCAGTACTTC
TRBJ2-1 TRBD1 16 TRBV11-1 - CASRTTGGAAYNEQFF TGTGCCAGCAGAACTACAGGGGGCGCAGCCTACAATGAGCAGTTCTTC
TRBJ2-5 TRBD2 15 TRBV7-2 - CASSTGTSGQETQYF TGTGCCAGCAGCACTGGGACTAGCGGACAAGAGACCCAGTACTTC
TRBJ2-6 - 15 TRBV10-3 - CAITAGQTGANVLTF TGTGCCATCACGGCGGGGCAGACGGGGGCCAACGTCCTGACTTTC
TRBJ1-5 - 16 TRBV28 - CASSFIGQDSNQPQHF TGTGCCAGCAGTTTTATTGGGCAGGATAGCAATCAGCCCCAGCATTTT
TRBJ2-7 - 12 TRBV27 - CASSPTSNEQYF TGTGCCAGCAGTCCCACGTCTAACGAGCAGTACTTC
TRBJ2-3 TRBD2 15 TRBV27 - CASSLGGRPGDTQYF TGTGCCAGCAGTTTGGGCGGGAGGCCGGGAGATACGCAGTATTTT
TRBJ1-4 TRBD1 15 TRBV5-5 - CASSLGQGAVEKLFF TGTGCCAGCAGCTTAGGGCAGGGGGCGGTTGAAAAACTGTTTTTT
TRBJ1-5 TRBD1 15 TRBV4-3 - CASSQERDSSLPQHF TGCGCCAGCAGCCAAGAACGGGACAGCAGTTTGCCCCAGCATTTT
TRBJ1-1 TRBD1 15 TRBV7-2 - CASSWTGGSETEAFF TGTGCCAGCAGCTGGACAGGGGGATCGGAAACTGAAGCTTTCTTT
TRBJ2-2 - 12 TRBV29-1 - CSVSRDPGELFF TGCAGCGTATCGCGGGACCCCGGGGAGCTGTTTTTT
TRBJ2-6 - 12 TRBV6-5 - CASASGANVLTF TGTGCCAGCGCGTCTGGGGCCAACGTCCTGACTTTC
TRBJ2-2 TRBD2 16 TRBV11-3 - CASSLWSGGNTGELFF TGTGCCAGCAGCTTATGGAGCGGGGGGAACACCGGGGAGCTGTTTTTT
TRBJ2-5 - 14 TRBV5-4 - CASSLDQYQETQYF TGTGCCAGCAGCTTGGACCAGTACCAAGAGACCCAGTACTTC
TRBJ2-1 - 14 TRBV6-1 - CATSLGGPYNEQFF TGTGCCACCAGCCTCGGGGGGCCCTACAATGAGCAGTTCTTC
TRBJ2-7 TRBD1 14 TRBV15 few CATSPRTGTYEQYF TGTGCCACCAGCCCCCGGACAGGAACCTACGAGCAGTACTTC
TRBJ1-1 - 14 TRBV7-8 - CASSLAGTYYEAFF TGTGCCAGCAGCTTAGCGGGGACTTATTATGAAGCTTTCTTT
TRBJ2-7 - 17 TRBV7-6 few CASSLGGLTDGFHEQYF TGTGCCAGCAGCTTAGGGGGTTTGACAGATGGTTTCCACGAGCAGTACTTC
TRBJ1-1 TRBD1 17 TRBV7-9 - CASSLALGRDRGHEAFF TGTGCCAGCAGCTTAGCCCTCGGGAGGGACAGGGGGCATGAAGCTTTCTTT